Presented here are 13 T cell receptor beta chains from one specimen sequenced in a study of technical replicates of blood from a few donors. Assay used: immunoSEQ multiplex PCR; TCRdb lists only in-frame clones, some missing. Of tens of thousands of clones in the sample, around 93% were seen once. The sample comprised T cells isolated from PBMCs. The receptors here all came from a human donor in good health.

In its sample, this clone was seen once. The V call is TRBV7-3, the J call TRBJ1-1; TRBD1 matches at 7 bases. In germline, CDR1 is SGHTA, CDR2 FQGTGA. V was clipped by 4 bases and J by 4 bases; unmatched bases: 3. This CDR3 is 13 amino acids long. CDR3 loop: CASSSGQPTEAFF. The CDR3 DNA reads as TGTGCCAGCAGCTCGGGACAGCCCACTGAAGCTTTCTTT.

CDR3: CASSLAPGTGFTGELFF. The CDR3 DNA reads as TGCGCCAGCAGCTTGGCCCCCGGGACAGGGTTCACCGGGGAGCTGTTTTTT. The chain has TRBV5-1 and TRBJ2-2; 9 bases fit TRBD1. The CDR3 spans 17 residues. The V gene end was trimmed by 0 bases and the J gene end by 4 bases; junction bases not matched to a gene: 7. Germline loops: CDR1 SGHRS, CDR2 YFSETQ.

This clone appeared a single time. The chain carries TRBV19 and TRBJ2-7; 7 bases match TRBD1. CDR1 is LNHDA and CDR2 is SQIVND in the germline V gene (reference sequence). J gave up 5 bases and V 2 bases, and 6 bases lay outside the gene matches. The CDR3 has 14 amino acids. Written as DNA, the CDR3 is TGTGCCAGTAGTATAAACAGGGGAATCAACGAGCAGTACTTC. Protein product: CASSINRGINEQYF.

This clone appeared a few times. For the CDR3, the DNA is TGTGCCAGCAGCTTTTTAGGGGCCGGAATGAACACTGAAGCTTTCTTT. Its translation: CASSFLGAGMNTEAFF. The chain links TRBV7-6 to TRBJ1-1; a possible D gene is TRBD1 (5 bases). Germline assignment: CDR1 SGHVS and CDR2 FNYEAQ. The CDR3 is 16 residues long. The germline V and J ends were trimmed by 3 bases and 0 bases, with 14 bases remaining between them.

The J gene is TRBJ2-1, the V gene TRBV4-3, with D uncertain. The CDR3 is made up of 18 amino acids. CDR1 LGHNA and CDR2 YSLEER come from the germline V gene. Trimming took 0 bases from V and 2 from J, leaving 17 bases between them. The CDR3 loop is CASSQDSPLHAPYNEQFF. The DNA of the CDR3 is TGCGCCAGCAGCCAAGACTCCCCCCTGCATGCGCCCTACAATGAGCAGTTCTTC.

The rearrangement uses TRBV27 and TRBJ1-1, with D hard to call. Germline CDR1 MNHEY, CDR2 SMNVEV (reference sequence). Trimming left V 0 bases short and J 1 base short, with 21 bases between. The CDR3 is 19 amino acids. The CDR3 loop is CASSLSIRSLRLTNTEAFF. CDR3 DNA sequence: TGTGCCAGCAGTTTATCCATCAGGTCACTTCGGCTAACGAACACTGAAGCTTTCTTT.

CDR3 sequence (DNA): TGTGCCAGCCTCCGAGCGGGGGAACCCTACAATGAGCAGTTCTTC. Translation: CASLRAGEPYNEQFF. The J gene is TRBJ2-1, the V gene TRBV5-6, with 8 bases aligning to TRBD2. From germline, CDR1 is SGHDT and CDR2 YYEEEE. The CDR3 covers 15 residues. J was trimmed by 2 bases and V by 7 bases; bases with no gene match: 8.

The J gene is TRBJ1-2, the V gene TRBV12-5, with a tentative D call TRBD1 (6 bases). Between the trimmed V and J ends, which lost 5 bases and 2 bases, there was a span of 9 bases. The CDR3 has 13 amino acids. Germline loops: CDR1 LGHNT, CDR2 FRNRAP. CDR3 residues: CASGPDSNYGYTF. In DNA, the CDR3 is TGTGCTAGTGGTCCGGACAGCAACTATGGCTACACCTTC.

The chain is built from TRBV25-1 and TRBJ2-7; no clear D gene. CDR3 size: 15 residues. V gave up 2 bases and J gave up 0 bases, with 11 bases separating them. Per germline, CDR1 MGHDK and CDR2 SYGVNS. The CDR3 DNA is TGTGCCAGCAGTGAACCTCCAGGAAGCTCCTACGAGCAGTACTTC. Translation: CASSEPPGSSYEQYF.

The V and J genes are TRBV19 and TRBJ1-4, with TRBD1 matching over 9 bases. J gave up 6 bases and V 5 bases, and 7 bases lay outside the gene matches. In germline, CDR1 is LNHDA, CDR2 SQIVND (reference sequence). CDR3 length equals 15 residues. In DNA form, the CDR3 reads TGTGCCAGTAGTGCCGCCGGGACAGGGTATGAAAAACTGTTTTTT. It is translated as CASSAAGTGYEKLFF. Full variable domain (rest looked up from reference TRBV19 and TRBJ1-4): DGGITQSPKYLFRKEGQNVTLSCEQNLNHDAMYWYRQDPGQGLRLIYYSQIVNDFQKGDIAEGYSVSREKKESFPLTVTSAQKNPTAFYLCASSAAGTGYEKLFFGSGTQLSVL.

V and J are TRBV4-2 and TRBJ1-3; a possible D gene is TRBD1 (5 bases). V lost 1 base to trimming and J lost 5 bases, with 12 bases between them. This CDR3 has 15 residues. Germline CDR1 reads LGHNA; CDR2 reads YNFKEQ. CDR3 residues: CASSQGTQQRNTIYF. In nucleotides, the CDR3 is TGTGCCAGCAGCCAAGGGACACAGCAACGAAACACCATATATTTT.

This sequence joins TRBV9 and TRBJ2-3; tentatively, D is TRBD2 (5 bases). The CDR3 sequence is 15 residues long. The germline CDR1 and CDR2 sequences are SGDLS and YYNGEE. V lost 0 bases, J lost 1 base, and 9 bases lay in between. The CDR3 sequence: CASSVAGSGTDTQYF. CDR3 in DNA: TGTGCCAGCAGCGTAGCTGGTAGCGGCACAGATACGCAGTATTTT.

The V gene is TRBV6-5, the J gene TRBJ1-2; D not certain. Looked up from germline, CDR1 is MNHEY and CDR2 is SVGAGI. The ends were cut back, 0 bases at V and 1 base at J, with 6 bases in the middle. The CDR3 is 14 amino acids. CDR3 sequence reads: CASSYSQNNYGYTF. As DNA, the CDR3 is TGTGCCAGCAGTTACTCGCAGAATAACTATGGCTACACCTTC.